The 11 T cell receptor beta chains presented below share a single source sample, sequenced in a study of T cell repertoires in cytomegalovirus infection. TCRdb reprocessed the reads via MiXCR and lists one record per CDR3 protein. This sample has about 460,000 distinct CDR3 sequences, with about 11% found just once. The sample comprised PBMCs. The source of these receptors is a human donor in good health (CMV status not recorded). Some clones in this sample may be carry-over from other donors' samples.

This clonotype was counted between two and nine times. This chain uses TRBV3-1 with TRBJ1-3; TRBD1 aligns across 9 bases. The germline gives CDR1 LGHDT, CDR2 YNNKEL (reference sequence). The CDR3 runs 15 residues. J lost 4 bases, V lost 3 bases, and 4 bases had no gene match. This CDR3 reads CASSHLDRGGNTIYF. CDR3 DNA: TGTGCCAGCAGCCATTTGGACAGGGGAGGAAACACCATATATTTT.

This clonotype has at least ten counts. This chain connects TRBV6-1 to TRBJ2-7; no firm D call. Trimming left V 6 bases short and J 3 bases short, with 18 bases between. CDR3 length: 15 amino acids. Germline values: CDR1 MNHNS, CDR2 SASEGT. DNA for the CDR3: TGTGCCAGCAGCCGAGGACGGACGATTAACTACGAGCAGTACTTC. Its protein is CASSRGRTINYEQYF.

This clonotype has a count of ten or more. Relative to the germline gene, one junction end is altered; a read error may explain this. The CDR3 is CASGLGAYNEQFF. In nucleotides, the CDR3 is TGTGCCAGCGGTTTGGGAGCTTACAATGAGCAGTTCTTC. V and J are TRBV27 and TRBJ2-1; maybe TRBD2 (5 bases). Germline V lookup: CDR1 MNHEY, CDR2 SMNVEV (reference sequence). This CDR3 spans 13 amino acids.

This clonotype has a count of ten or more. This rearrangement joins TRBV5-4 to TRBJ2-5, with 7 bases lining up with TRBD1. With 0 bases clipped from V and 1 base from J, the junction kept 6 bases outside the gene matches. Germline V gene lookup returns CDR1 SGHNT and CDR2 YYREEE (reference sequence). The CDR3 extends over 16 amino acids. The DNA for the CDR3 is TGTGCCAGCAGCTTGGTGGGGCCAGGGGGCCAAGAGACCCAGTACTTC. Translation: CASSLVGPGGQETQYF.

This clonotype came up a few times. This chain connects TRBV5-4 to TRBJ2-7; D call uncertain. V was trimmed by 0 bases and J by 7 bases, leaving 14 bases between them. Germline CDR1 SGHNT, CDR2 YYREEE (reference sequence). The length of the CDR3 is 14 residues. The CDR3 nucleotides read TGTGCCAGCAGCTTGGGTCGGTGGGCCGGAGAGCAGTACTTC. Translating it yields CASSLGRWAGEQYF.

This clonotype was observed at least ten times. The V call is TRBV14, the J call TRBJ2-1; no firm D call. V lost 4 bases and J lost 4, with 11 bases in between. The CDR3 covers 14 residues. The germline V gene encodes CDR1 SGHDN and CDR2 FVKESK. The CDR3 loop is CASSPSSPYNEQFF. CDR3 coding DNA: TGTGCCAGCAGCCCCTCCTCCCCGTACAATGAGCAGTTCTTC.

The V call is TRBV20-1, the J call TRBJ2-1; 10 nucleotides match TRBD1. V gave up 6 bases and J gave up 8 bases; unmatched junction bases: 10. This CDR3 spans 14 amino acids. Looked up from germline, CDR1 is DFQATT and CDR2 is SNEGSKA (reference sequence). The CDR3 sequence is CSADPGQGIDEQFF. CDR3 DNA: TGCAGTGCAGATCCGGGACAGGGGATCGATGAGCAGTTCTTC.

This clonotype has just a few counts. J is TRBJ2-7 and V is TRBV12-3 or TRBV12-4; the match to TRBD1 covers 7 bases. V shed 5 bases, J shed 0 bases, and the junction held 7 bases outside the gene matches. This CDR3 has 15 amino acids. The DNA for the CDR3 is TGTGCCAGCAGTCCCTGGGACAGTCCCTCCTACGAGCAGTACTTC. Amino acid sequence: CASSPWDSPSYEQYF.

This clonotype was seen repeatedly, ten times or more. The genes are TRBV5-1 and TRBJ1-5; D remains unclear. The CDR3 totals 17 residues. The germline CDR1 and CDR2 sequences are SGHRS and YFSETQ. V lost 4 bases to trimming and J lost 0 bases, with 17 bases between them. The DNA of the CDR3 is TGCGCCAGCAGCCCCTATCCTATTGGTGGTAGCAATCAGCCCCAGCATTTT. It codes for CASSPYPIGGSNQPQHF.

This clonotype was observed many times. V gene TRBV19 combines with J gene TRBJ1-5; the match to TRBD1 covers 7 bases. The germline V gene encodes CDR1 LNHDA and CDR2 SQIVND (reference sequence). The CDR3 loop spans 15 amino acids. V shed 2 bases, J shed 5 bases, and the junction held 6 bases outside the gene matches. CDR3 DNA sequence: TGTGCCAGTAGTATAATCGGCAGGGGGGATCAGCCCCAGCATTTT. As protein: CASSIIGRGDQPQHF.

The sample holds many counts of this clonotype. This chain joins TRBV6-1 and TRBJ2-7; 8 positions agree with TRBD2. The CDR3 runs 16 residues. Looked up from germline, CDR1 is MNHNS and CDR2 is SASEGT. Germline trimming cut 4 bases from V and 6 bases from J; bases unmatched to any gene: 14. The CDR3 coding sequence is TGTGCCAGCAGTGGGGGGGGGGGAAGCGGGAGCGGCGAGCAGTACTTC. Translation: CASSGGGGSGSGEQYF.